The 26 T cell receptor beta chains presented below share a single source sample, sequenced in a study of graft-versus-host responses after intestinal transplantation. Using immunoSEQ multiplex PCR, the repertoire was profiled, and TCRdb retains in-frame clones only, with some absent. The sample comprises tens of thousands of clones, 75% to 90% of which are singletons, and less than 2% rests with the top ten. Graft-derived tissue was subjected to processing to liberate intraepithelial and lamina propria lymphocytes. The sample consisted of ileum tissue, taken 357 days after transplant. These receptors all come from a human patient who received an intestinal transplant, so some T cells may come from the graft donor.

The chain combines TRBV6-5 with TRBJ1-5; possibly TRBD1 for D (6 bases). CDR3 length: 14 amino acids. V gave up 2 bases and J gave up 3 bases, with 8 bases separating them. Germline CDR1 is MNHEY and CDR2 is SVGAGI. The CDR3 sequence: CASSYRGPNQPQHF. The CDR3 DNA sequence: TGTGCCAGCAGTTACCGGGGGCCCAATCAGCCCCAGCATTTT.

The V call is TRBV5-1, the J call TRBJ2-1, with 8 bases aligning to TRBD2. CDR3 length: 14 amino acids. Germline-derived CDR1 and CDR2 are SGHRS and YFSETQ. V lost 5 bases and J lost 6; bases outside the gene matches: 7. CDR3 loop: CASRPGLVSNEQFF. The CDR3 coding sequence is TGCGCCAGCAGACCGGGACTAGTGAGCAATGAGCAGTTCTTC.

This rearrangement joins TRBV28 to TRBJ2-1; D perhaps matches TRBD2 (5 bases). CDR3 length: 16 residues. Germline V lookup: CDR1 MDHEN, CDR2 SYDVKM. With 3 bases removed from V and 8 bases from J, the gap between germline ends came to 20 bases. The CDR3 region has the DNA TGTGCCAGCAGTTTCCTAGGGTTGCGGGTTACGGATGAGCAGTTCTTC. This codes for CASSFLGLRVTDEQFF. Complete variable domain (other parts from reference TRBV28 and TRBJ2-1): DVKVTQSSRYLVKRTGEKVFLECVQDMDHENMFWYRQDPGLGLRLIYFSYDVKMKEKGDIPEGYSVSREKKERFSLILESASTNQTSMYLCASSFLGLRVTDEQFFGPGTRLTVL.

CDR3: CASSPPQGANTGELFF. The CDR3 DNA sequence: TGTGCCAGCTCACCACCACAGGGGGCGAACACCGGGGAGCTGTTTTTT. The chain carries TRBV18 and TRBJ2-2; the match to TRBD1 covers 8 bases. This CDR3 is 16 amino acids long. The ends lost 0 bases at V and 0 bases at J; junction bases unmatched: 0. The V gene's germline CDR1 is KGHSH and CDR2 LQKENI.

The CDR3 reads CASSLTSGVLHEQYF. CDR3 nucleotide sequence: TGCGCCAGCAGCCTTACATCGGGGGTTCTGCACGAGCAGTACTTC. The gene calls are TRBV5-1 and TRBJ2-7; tentative D call: TRBD2 (6 bases). The CDR3 has 15 residues. From germline, CDR1 is SGHRS and CDR2 YFSETQ. The ends were cut back, 4 bases at V and 5 bases at J, with 19 bases in the middle.

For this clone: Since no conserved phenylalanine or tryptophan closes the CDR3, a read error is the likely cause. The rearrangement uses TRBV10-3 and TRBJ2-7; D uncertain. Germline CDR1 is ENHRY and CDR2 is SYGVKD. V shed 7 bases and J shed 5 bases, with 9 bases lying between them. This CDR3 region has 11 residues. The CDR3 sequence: CAINTGNEQYL. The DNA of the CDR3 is TGTGCCATCAACACCGGCAACGAGCAGTACCTC.

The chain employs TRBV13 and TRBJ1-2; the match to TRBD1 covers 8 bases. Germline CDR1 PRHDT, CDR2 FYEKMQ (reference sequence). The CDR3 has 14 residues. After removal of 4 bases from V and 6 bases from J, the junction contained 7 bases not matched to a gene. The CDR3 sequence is CASSSYRGVDGYTF. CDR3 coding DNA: TGTGCCAGCAGCTCCTACAGGGGGGTTGATGGCTACACCTTC.

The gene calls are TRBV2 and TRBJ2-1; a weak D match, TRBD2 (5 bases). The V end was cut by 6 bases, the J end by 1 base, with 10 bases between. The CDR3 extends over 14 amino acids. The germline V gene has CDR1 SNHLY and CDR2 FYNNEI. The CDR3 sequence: CASRASRSYNEQFF. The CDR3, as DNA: TGTGCCAGCAGGGCTAGCCGTTCCTACAATGAGCAGTTCTTC.

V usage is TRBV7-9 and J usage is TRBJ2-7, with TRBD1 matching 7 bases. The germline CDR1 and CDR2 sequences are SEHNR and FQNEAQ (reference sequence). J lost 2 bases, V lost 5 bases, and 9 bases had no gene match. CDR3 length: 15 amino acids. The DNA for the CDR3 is TGTGCCAGCAGCCCAGGGGACAGTGTCCCCTACGAGCAGTACTTC. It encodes CASSPGDSVPYEQYF.

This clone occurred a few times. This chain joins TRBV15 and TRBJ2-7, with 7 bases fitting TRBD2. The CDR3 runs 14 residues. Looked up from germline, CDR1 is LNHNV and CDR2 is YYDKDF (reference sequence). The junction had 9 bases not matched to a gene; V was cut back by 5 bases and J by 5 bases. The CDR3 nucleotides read TGTGCCACCAGCGGGCGGGAGAGGGTCCACGAGCAGTACTTC. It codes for CATSGRERVHEQYF.

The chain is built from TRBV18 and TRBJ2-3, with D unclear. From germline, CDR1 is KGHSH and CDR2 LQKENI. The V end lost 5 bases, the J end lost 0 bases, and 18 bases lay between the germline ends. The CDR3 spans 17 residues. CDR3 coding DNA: TGTGCCAGCTCAGAGACTGTCGGGTTTCTAAGCACAGATACGCAGTATTTT. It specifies CASSETVGFLSTDTQYF.

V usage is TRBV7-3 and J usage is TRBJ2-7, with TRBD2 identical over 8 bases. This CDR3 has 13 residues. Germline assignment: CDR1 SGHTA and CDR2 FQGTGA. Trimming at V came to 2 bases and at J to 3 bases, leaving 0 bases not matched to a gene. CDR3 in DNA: TGTGCCAGCAGCTTACTAGCGGGCTACGAGCAGTACTTC. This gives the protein CASSLLAGYEQYF.

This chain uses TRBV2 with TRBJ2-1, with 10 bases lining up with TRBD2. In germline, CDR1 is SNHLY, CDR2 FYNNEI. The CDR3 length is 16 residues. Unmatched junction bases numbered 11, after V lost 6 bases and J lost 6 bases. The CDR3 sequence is CASRRDLAGDPNEQFF. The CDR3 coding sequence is TGTGCCAGCAGGAGAGACCTAGCGGGAGATCCCAATGAGCAGTTCTTC. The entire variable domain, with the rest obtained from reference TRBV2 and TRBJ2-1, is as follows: EPEVTQTPSHQVTQMGQEVILRCVPISNHLYFYWYRQILGQKVEFLVSFYNNEISEKSEIFDDQFSVERPDGSNFTLKIRSTKLEDSAMYFCASRRDLAGDPNEQFFGPGTRLTVL.

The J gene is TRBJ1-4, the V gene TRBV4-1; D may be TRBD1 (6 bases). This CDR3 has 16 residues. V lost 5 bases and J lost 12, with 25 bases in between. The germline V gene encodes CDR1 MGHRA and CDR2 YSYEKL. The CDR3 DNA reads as TGCGCCAGCAGCAAGGGAGACAGGCTTCACCACCGGGAACTGTTTTTT. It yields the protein CASSKGDRLHHRELFF.

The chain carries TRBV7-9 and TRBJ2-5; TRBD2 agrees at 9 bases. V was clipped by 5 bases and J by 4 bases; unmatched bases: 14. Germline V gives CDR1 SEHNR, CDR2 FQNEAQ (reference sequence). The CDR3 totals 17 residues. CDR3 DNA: TGTGCCAGCAGCGACGTCTTGGGACTAGCTAGTCGAGAGACCCAGTACTTC. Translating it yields CASSDVLGLASRETQYF.

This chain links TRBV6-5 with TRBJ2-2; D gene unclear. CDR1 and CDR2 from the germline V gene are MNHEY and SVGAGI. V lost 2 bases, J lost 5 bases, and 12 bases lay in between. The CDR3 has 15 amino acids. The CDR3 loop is CASSYGGLGTGELFF. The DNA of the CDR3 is TGTGCCAGCAGTTACGGTGGGCTCGGGACCGGGGAGCTGTTTTTT.

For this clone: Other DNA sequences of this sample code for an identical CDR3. The CDR3 reads CASSYGGNEKLFF. In nucleotides, the CDR3 is TGTGCCAGCAGTTACGGGGGGAATGAAAAACTGTTTTTT. The rearrangement links TRBV6-5 to TRBJ1-4; TRBD1 is a possible D gene (5 bases). The germline V gene has CDR1 MNHEY and CDR2 SVGAGI. Trimming removed 2 bases at V and 5 bases at J, with 6 bases between. The CDR3 extends over 13 amino acids.

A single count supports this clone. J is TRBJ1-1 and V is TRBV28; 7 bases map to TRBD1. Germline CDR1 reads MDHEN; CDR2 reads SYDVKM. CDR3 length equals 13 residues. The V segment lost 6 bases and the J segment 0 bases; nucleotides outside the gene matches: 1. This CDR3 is CASRGQMNTEAFF. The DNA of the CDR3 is TGTGCCAGCAGGGGACAGATGAACACTGAAGCTTTCTTT.

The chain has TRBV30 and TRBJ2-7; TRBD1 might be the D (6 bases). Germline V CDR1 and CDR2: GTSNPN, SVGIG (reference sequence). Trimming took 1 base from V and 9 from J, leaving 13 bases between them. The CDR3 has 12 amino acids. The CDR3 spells CAWSALTGRQYF. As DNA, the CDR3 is TGTGCCTGGAGTGCCCTAACAGGGAGGCAGTACTTC.

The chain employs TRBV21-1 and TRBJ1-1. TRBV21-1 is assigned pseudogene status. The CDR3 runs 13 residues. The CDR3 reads CASSQERALEAFF. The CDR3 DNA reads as TGTGCCAGCAGCCAGGAGAGGGCCCTTGAAGCTTTCTTT.

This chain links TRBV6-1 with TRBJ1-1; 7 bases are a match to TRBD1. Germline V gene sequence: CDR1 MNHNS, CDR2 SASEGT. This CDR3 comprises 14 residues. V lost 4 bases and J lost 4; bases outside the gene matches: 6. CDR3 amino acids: CASSAVQGSTEAFF. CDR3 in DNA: TGTGCCAGCAGTGCTGTACAGGGGAGCACTGAAGCTTTCTTT.

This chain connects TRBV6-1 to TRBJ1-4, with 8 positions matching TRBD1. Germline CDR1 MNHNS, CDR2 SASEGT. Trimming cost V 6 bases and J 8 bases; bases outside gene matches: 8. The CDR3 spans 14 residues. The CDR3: CASRTDRGREKLFF. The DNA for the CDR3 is TGTGCCAGCAGAACAGACAGGGGAAGGGAAAAACTGTTTTTT.

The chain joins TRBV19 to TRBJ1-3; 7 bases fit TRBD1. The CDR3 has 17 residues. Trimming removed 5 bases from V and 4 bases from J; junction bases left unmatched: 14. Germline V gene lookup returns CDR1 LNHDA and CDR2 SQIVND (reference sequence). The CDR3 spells CASSPAGTAYGGNTIYF. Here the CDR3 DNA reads TGTGCCAGTAGTCCAGCCGGGACAGCCTACGGAGGAAACACCATATATTTT.

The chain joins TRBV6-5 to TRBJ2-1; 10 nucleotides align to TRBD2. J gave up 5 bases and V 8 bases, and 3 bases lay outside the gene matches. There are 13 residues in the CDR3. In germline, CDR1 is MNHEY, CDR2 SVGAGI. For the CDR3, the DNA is TGTGCCAGCGGGACTAGCGCAAACAATGAGCAGTTCTTC. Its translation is CASGTSANNEQFF.

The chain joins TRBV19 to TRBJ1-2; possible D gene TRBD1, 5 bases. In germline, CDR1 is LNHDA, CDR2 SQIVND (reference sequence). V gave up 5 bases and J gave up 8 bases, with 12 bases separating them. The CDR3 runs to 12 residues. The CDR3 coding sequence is TGTGCCAGTAGTGACAGAACGGGGGGCTACACCTTC. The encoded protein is CASSDRTGGYTF.

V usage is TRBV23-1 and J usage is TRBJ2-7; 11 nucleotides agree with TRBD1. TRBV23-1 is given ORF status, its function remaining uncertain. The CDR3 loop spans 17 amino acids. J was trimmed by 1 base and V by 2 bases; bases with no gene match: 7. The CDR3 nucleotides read TGCGCCAGCAGTCAACCCCCTGGACAGGGGGCTTCCTACGAGCAGTACTTC. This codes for CASSQPPGQGASYEQYF.